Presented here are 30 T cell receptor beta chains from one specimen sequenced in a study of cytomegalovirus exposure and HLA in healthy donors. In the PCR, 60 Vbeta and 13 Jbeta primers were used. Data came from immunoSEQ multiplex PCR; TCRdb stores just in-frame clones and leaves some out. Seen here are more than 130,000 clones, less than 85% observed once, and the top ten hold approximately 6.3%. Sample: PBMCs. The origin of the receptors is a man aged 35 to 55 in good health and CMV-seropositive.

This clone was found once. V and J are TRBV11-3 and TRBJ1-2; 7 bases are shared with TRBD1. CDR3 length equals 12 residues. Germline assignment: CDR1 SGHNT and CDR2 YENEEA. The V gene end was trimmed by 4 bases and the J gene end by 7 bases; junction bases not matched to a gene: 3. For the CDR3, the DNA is TGTGCCAGCAGCTCCGGACAGGCTGGCTACACCTTC. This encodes CASSSGQAGYTF.

The DNA for the CDR3 is TGTGCCAGCAGCCGTGGGACAGGGAGTACTAACTATGGCTACACCTTC. Translated: CASSRGTGSTNYGYTF. The chain uses TRBV5-6 and TRBJ1-2; 9 bases agree with TRBD1. The CDR3 is 16 residues long. V lost 4 bases, J lost 0 bases, and 7 bases stayed unmatched. Germline assignment: CDR1 SGHDT and CDR2 YYEEEE.

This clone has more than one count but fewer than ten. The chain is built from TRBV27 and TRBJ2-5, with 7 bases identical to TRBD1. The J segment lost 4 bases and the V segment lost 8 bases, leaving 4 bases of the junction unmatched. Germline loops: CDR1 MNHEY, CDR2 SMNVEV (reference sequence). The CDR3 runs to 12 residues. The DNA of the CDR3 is TGTGCCAGCGGGGACAGCCCAGAGACCCAGTACTTC. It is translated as CASGDSPETQYF.

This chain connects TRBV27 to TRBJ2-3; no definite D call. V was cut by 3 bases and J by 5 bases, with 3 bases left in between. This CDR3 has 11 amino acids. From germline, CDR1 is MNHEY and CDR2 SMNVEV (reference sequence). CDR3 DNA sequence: TGTGCCAGCAGTTTCTTAGATACGCAGTATTTT. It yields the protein CASSFLDTQYF.

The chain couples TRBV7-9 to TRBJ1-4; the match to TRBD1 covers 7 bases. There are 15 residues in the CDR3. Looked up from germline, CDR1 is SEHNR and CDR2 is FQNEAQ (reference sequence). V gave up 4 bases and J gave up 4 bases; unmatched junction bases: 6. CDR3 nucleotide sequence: TGTGCCAGCAGCTCGGGACAGACTATTAATGAAAAACTGTTTTTT. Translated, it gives CASSSGQTINEKLFF.

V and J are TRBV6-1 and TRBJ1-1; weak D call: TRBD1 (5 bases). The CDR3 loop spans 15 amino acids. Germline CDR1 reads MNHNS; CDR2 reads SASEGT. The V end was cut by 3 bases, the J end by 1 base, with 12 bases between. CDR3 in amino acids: CASSEQGLQNTEAFF. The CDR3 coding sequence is TGTGCCAGCAGTGAGCAGGGACTTCAGAACACTGAAGCTTTCTTT.

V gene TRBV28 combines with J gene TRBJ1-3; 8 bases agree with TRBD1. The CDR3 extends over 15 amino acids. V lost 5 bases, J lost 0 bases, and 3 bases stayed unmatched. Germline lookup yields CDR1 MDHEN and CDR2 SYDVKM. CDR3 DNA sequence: TGTGCCAGCAGTCCGGGACAGGTCTCTGGAAACACCATATATTTT. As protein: CASSPGQVSGNTIYF. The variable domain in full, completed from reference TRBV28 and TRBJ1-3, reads DVKVTQSSRYLVKRTGEKVFLECVQDMDHENMFWYRQDPGLGLRLIYFSYDVKMKEKGDIPEGYSVSREKKERFSLILESASTNQTSMYLCASSPGQVSGNTIYFGEGSWLTVV.

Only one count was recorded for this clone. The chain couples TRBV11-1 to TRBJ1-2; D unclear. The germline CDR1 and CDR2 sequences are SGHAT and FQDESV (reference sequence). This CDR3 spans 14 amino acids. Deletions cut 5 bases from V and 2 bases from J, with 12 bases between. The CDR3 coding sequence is TGTGCCAGCAGCCTCCTTTCGGGGAACTATGGCTACACCTTC. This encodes CASSLLSGNYGYTF. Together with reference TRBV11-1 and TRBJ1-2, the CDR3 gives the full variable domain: EAEVAQSPRYKITEKSQAVAFWCDPISGHATLYWYRQILGQGPELLVQFQDESVVDDSQLPKDRFSAERLKGVDSTLKIQPAELGDSAMYLCASSLLSGNYGYTFGSGTRLTVV.

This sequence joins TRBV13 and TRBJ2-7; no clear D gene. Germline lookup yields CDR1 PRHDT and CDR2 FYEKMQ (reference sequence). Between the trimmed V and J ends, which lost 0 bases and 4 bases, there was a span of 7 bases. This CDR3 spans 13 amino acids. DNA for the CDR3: TGTGCCAGCAGCTTAGGACAGTCGTACGAGCAGTACTTC. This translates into CASSLGQSYEQYF.

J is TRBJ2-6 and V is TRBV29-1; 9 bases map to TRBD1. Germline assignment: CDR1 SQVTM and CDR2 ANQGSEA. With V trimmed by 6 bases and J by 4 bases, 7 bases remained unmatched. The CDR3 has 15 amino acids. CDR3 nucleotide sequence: TGCAGCGTACGGGACAGGGCCTCCGGGGCCAACGTCCTGACTTTC. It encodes CSVRDRASGANVLTF.

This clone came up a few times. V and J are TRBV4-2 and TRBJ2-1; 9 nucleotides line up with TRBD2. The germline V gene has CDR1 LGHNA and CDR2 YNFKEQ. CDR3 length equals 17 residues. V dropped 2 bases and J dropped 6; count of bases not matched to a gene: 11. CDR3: CASSQRVGGGAPNEQFF. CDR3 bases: TGTGCCAGCAGCCAAAGGGTCGGCGGGGGGGCTCCCAATGAGCAGTTCTTC.

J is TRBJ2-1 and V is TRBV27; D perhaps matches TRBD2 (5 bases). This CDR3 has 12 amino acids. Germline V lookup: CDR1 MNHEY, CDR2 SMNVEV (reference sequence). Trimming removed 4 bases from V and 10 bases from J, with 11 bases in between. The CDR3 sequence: CASSYSSREQFF. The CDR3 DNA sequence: TGTGCCAGCAGTTATTCTAGCAGGGAGCAGTTCTTC.

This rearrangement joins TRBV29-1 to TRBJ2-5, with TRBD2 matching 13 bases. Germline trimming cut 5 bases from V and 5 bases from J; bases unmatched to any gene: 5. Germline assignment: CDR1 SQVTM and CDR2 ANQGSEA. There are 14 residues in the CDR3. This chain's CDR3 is CSVWTSGSVETQYF. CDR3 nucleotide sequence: TGCAGCGTTTGGACTAGCGGGAGCGTTGAGACCCAGTACTTC.

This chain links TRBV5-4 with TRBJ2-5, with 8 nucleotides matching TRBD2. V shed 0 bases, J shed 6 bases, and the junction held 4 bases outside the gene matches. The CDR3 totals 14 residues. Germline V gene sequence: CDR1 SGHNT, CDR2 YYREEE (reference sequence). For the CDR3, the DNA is TGTGCCAGCAGCTTGGCGGGGGGGCCCCAGACCCAGTACTTC. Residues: CASSLAGGPQTQYF.

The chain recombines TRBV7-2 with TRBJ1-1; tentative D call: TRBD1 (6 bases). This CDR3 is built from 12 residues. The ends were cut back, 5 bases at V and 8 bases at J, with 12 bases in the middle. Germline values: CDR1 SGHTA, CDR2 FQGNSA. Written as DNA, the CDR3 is TGTGCCAGCAGCCTAAACAGGGACGAAGCTTTCTTT. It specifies CASSLNRDEAFF.

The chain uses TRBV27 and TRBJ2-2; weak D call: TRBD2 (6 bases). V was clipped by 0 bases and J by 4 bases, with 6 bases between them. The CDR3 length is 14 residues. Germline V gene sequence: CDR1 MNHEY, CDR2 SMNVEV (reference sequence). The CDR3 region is CASSLSGLTGELFF. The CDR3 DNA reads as TGTGCCAGCAGTTTATCGGGACTCACCGGGGAGCTGTTTTTT.

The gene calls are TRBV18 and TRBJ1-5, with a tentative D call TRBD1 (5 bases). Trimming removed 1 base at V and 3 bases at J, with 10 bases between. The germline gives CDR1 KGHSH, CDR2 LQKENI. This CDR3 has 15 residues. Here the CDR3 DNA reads TGTGCCAGCTCACCACAGGGGAAGGACAATCAGCCCCAGCATTTT. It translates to CASSPQGKDNQPQHF.

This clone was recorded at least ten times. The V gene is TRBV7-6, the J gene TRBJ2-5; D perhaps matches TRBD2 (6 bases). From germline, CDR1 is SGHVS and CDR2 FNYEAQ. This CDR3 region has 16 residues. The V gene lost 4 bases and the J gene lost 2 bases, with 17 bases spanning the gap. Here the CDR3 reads CASSYTAPGLQETQYF. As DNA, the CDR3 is TGTGCCAGCAGCTACACGGCCCCGGGACTGCAAGAGACCCAGTACTTC.

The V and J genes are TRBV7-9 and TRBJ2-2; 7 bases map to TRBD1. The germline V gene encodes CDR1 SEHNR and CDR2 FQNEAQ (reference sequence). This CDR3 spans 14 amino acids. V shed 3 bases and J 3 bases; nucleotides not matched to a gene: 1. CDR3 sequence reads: CASSLGQYTGELFF. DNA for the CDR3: TGTGCCAGCAGCTTGGGACAGTACACCGGGGAGCTGTTTTTT.

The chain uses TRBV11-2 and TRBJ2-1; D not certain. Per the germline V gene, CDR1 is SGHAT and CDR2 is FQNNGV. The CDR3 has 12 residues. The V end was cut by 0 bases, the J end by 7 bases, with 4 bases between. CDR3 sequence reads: CASSLDRNEQFF. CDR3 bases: TGTGCCAGCAGCTTAGATCGGAATGAGCAGTTCTTC. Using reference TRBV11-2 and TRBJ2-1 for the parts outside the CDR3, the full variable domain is EAGVAQSPRYKIIEKRQSVAFWCNPISGHATLYWYQQILGQGPKLLIQFQNNGVVDDSQLPKDRFSAERLKGVDSTLKIQPAKLEDSAVYLCASSLDRNEQFFGPGTRLTVL.

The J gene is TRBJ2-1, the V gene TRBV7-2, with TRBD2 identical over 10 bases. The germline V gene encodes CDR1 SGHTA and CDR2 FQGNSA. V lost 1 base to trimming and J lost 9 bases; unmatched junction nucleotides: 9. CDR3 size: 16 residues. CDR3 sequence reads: CASSLETLAGTSEQFF. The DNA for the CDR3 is TGTGCCAGCAGCTTAGAGACACTAGCGGGAACAAGTGAGCAGTTCTTC.

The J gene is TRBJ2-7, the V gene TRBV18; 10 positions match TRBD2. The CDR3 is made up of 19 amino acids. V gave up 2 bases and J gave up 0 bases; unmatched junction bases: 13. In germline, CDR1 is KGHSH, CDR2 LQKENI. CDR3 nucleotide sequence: TGTGCCAGCTCACCAGTGAGGCTAGCGGGGGCCTCCGGCTCCTACGAGCAGTACTTC. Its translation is CASSPVRLAGASGSYEQYF.

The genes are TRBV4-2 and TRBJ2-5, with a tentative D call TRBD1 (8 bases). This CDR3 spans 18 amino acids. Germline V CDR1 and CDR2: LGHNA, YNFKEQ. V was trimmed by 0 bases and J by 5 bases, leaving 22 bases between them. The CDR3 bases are TGTGCCAGCAGCCAAGAAGGGGGCCACAGGGGGGGTAAGGAGACCCAGTACTTC. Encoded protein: CASSQEGGHRGGKETQYF.

Here the CDR3 DNA reads TGCGCCAGCAGCTTTACAGGGGCGGGGATGAACACTGAAGCTTTCTTT. Its protein is CASSFTGAGMNTEAFF. The chain recombines TRBV5-1 with TRBJ1-1; TRBD1 matches at 7 bases. The V and J ends lost 2 bases and 0 bases, in that order; junction bases with no gene match: 7. The CDR3 has 16 residues. The germline gives CDR1 SGHRS, CDR2 YFSETQ.

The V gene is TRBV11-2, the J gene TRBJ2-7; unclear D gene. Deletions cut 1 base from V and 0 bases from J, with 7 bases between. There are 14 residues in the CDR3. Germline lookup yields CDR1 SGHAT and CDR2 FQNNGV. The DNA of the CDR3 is TGTGCCAGCAGCTTAGGTCCGAGCTCCTACGAGCAGTACTTC. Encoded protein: CASSLGPSSYEQYF.

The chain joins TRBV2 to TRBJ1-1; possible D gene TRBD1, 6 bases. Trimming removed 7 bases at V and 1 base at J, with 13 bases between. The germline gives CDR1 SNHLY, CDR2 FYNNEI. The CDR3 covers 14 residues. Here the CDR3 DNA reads TGTGCCAGCATCCAACAGGGCGGGAACACTGAAGCTTTCTTT. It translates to CASIQQGGNTEAFF. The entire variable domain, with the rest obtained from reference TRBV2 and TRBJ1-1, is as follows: EPEVTQTPSHQVTQMGQEVILRCVPISNHLYFYWYRQILGQKVEFLVSFYNNEISEKSEIFDDQFSVERPDGSNFTLKIRSTKLEDSAMYFCASIQQGGNTEAFFGQGTRLTVV.

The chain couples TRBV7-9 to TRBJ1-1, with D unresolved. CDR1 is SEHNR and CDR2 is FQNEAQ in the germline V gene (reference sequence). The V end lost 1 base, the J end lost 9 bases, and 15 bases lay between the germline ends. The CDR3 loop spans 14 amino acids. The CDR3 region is CASSLVSGPVQAFF. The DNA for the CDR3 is TGTGCCAGCAGCTTAGTTAGCGGGCCGGTACAAGCTTTCTTT.

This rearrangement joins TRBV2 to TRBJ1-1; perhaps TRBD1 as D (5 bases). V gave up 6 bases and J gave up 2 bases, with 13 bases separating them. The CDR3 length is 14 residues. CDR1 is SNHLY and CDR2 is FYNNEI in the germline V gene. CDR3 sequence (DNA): TGTGCCAGCAGCATACAGGTTCGCAACACTGAAGCTTTCTTT. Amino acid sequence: CASSIQVRNTEAFF.

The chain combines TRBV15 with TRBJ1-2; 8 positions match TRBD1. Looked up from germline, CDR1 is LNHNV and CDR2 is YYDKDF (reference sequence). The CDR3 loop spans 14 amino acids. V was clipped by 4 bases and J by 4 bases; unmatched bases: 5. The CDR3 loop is CATSKDRAGYGYTF. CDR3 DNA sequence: TGTGCCACCAGCAAGGACAGGGCCGGCTATGGCTACACCTTC.

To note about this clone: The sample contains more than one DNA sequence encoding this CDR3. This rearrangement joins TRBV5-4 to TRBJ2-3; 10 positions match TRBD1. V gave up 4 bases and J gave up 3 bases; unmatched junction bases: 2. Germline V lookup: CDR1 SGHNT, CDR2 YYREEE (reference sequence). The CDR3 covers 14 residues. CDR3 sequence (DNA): TGTGCCAGCAGCCCGGGACAGGGGACAGATACGCAGTATTTT. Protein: CASSPGQGTDTQYF.